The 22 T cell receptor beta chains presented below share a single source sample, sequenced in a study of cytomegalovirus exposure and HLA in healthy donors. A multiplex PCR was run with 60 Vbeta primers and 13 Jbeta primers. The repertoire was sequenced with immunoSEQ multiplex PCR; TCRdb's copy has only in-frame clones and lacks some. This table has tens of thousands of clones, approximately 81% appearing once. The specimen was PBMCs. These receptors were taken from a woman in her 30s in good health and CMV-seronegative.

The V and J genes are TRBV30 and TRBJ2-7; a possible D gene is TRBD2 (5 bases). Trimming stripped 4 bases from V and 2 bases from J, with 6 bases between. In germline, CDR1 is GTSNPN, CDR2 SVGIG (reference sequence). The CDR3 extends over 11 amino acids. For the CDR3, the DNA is TGTGCCTGGACCGGGGCCTACGAGCAGTACTTC. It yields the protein CAWTGAYEQYF.

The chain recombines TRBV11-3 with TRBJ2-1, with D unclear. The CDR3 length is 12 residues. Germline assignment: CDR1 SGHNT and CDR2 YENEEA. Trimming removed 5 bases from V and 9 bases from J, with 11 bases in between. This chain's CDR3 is CASSPSVAEQFF. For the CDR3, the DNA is TGTGCCAGCAGCCCCAGCGTCGCTGAGCAGTTCTTC. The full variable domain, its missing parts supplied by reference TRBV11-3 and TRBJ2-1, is EAGVVQSPRYKIIEKKQPVAFWCNPISGHNTLYWYLQNLGQGPELLIRYENEEAVDDSQLPKDRFSAERLKGVDSTLKIQPAELGDSAVYLCASSPSVAEQFFGPGTRLTVL.

The CDR3 nucleotides are TGCGCCAGCAGCTTGGCACCGGGACAGGGTACCTATGGCTACACCTTC. This codes for CASSLAPGQGTYGYTF. The rearrangement joins TRBV5-1 to TRBJ1-2; 9 positions agree with TRBD1. V lost 0 bases, J lost 4 bases, and 7 bases stayed unmatched. The CDR3 loop spans 16 amino acids. Germline CDR1 SGHRS, CDR2 YFSETQ.

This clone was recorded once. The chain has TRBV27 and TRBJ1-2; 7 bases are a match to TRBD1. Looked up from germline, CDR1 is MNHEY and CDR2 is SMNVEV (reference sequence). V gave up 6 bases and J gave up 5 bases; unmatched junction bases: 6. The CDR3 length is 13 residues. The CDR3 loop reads CASREGQHYGYTF. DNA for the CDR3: TGTGCCAGCAGAGAGGGACAGCATTATGGCTACACCTTC.

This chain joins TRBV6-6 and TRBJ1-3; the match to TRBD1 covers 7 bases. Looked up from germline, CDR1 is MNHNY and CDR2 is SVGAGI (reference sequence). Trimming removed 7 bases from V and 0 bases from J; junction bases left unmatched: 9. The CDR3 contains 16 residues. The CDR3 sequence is CASKTGFPDSGNTIYF. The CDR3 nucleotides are TGTGCCAGCAAGACAGGGTTCCCTGACTCTGGAAACACCATATATTTT.

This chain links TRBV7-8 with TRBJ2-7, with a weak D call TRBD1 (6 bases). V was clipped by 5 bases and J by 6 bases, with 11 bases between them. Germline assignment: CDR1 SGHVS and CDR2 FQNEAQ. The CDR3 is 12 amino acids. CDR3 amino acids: CASSLQGFEQYF. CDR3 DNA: TGTGCCAGCAGCCTGCAGGGGTTCGAGCAGTACTTC.

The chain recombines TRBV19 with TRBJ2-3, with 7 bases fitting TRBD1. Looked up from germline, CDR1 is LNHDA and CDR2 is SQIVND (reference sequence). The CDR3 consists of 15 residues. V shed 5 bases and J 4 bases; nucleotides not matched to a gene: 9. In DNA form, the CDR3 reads TGTGCCAGTAGTCCCAGTTCGACAGGGCCAGATACGCAGTATTTT. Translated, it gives CASSPSSTGPDTQYF.

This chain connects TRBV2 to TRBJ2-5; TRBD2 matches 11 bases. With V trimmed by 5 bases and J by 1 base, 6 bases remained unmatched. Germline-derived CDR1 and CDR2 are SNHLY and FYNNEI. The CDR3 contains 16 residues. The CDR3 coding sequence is TGTGCCAGCAGTCTTTCTAGCGGGGGGCTCCAAGAGACCCAGTACTTC. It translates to CASSLSSGGLQETQYF.

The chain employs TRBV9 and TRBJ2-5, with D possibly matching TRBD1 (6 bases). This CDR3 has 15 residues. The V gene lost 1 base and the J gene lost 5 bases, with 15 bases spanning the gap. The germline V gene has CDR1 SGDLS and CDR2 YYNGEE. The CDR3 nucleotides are TGTGCCAGCAGCGTATCCAGGACAGAGGGGGAGACCCAGTACTTC. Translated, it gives CASSVSRTEGETQYF. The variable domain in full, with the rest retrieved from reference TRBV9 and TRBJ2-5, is DSGVTQTPKHLITATGQRVTLRCSPRSGDLSVYWYQQSLDQGLQFLIQYYNGEERAKGNILERFSAQQFPDLHSELNLSSLELGDSALYFCASSVSRTEGETQYFGPGTRLLVL.

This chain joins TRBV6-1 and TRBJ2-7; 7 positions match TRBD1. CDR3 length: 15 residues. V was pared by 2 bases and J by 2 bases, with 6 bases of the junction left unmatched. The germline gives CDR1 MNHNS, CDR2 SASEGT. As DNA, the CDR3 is TGTGCCAGCAGTGAACTGGCAGGGGGAGCCTACGAGCAGTACTTC. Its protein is CASSELAGGAYEQYF.

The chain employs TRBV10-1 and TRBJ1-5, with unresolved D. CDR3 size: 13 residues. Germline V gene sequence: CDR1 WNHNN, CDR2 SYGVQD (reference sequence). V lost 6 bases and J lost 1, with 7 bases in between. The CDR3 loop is CASSDTSNQPQHF. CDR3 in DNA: TGCGCCAGCAGCGACACAAGCAATCAGCCCCAGCATTTT.

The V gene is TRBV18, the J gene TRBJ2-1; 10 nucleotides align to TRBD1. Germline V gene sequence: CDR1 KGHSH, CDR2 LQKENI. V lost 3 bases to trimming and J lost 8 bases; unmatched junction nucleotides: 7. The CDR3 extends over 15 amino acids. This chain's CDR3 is CASSPSRDRGHEQFF. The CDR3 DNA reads TGTGCCAGCTCACCGTCCCGGGACAGGGGTCATGAGCAGTTCTTC. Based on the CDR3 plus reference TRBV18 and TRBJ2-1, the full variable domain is NAGVMQNPRHLVRRRGQEARLRCSPMKGHSHVYWYRQLPEEGLKFMVYLQKENIIDESGMPKERFSAEFPKEGPSILRIQQVVRGDSAAYFCASSPSRDRGHEQFFGPGTRLTVL.

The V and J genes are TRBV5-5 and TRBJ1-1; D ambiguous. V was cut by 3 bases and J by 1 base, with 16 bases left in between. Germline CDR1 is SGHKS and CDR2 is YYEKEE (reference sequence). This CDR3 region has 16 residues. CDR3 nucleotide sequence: TGTGCCAGCAGCTCAGGACTCTCGGGAGGGAACACTGAAGCTTTCTTT. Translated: CASSSGLSGGNTEAFF.

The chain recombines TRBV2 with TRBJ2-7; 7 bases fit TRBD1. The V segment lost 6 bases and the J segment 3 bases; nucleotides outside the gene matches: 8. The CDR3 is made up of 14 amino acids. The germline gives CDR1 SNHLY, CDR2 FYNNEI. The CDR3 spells CASRLAGTVYEQYF. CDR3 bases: TGTGCCAGCAGACTCGCCGGGACAGTCTACGAGCAGTACTTC.

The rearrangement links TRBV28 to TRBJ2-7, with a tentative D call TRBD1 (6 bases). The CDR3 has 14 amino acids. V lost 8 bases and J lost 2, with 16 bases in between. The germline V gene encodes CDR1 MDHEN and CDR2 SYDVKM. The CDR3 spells CASLSWGHTYEQYF. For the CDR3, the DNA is TGTGCCAGCCTCTCGTGGGGGCACACCTACGAGCAGTACTTC. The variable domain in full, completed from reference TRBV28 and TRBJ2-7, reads DVKVTQSSRYLVKRTGEKVFLECVQDMDHENMFWYRQDPGLGLRLIYFSYDVKMKEKGDIPEGYSVSREKKERFSLILESASTNQTSMYLCASLSWGHTYEQYFGPGTRLTVT.

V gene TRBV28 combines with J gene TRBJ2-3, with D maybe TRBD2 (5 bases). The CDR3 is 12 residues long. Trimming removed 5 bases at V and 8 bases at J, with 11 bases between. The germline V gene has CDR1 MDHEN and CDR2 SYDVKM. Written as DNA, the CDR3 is TGTGCCAGCAGTCCAAAAGCGGTTACGCAGTATTTT. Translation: CASSPKAVTQYF.

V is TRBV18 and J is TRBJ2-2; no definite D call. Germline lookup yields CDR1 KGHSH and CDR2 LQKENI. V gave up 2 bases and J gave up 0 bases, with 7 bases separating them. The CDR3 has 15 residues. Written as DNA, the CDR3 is TGTGCCAGCTCACCAGCAGGAACGAACACCGGGGAGCTGTTTTTT. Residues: CASSPAGTNTGELFF.

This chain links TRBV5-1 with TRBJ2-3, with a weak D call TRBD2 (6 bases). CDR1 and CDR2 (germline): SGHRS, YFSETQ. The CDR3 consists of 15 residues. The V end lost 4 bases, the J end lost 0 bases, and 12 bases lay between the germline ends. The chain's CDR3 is CASSTRDSSTDTQYF. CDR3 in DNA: TGCGCCAGCAGCACCCGGGACTCTAGCACAGATACGCAGTATTTT.

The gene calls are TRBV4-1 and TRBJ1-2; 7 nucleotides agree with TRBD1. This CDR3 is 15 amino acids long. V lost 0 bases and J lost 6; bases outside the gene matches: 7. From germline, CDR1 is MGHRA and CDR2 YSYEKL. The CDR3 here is CASSQEGRQGDGYTF. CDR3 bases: TGCGCCAGCAGCCAAGAGGGGCGACAGGGTGATGGCTACACCTTC.

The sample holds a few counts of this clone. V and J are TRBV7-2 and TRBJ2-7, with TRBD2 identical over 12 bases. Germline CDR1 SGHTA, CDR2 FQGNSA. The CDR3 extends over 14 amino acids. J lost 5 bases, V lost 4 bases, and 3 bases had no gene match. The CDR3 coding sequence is TGTGCCAGCAGCTCCGGACTAGCGGGGCACGAGCAGTACTTC. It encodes CASSSGLAGHEQYF.

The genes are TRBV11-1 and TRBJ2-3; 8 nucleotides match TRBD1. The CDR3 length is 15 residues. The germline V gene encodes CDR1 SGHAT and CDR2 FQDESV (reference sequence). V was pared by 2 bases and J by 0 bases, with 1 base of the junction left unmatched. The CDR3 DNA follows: TGTGCCAGCAGCTTATACAGGGGGAGCACAGATACGCAGTATTTT. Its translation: CASSLYRGSTDTQYF.

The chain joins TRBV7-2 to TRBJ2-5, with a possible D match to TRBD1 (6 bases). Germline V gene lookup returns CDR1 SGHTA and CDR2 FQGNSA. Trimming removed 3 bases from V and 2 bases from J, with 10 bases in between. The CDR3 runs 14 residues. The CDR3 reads CASSFRGSQETQYF. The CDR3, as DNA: TGTGCCAGCAGCTTCAGGGGCTCACAAGAGACCCAGTACTTC.